This T cell receptor beta chain was documented in a study of synovial regulatory T cells in juvenile arthritis (dated by TCRdb to between 2014 and 2017). General notes on the study: Among sequenced patients, a few were therapy-naive, one received methotrexate plus infliximab, several received methotrexate, and one had no treatment information. TCRbeta CDR3 repertoires of blood iaTreg cells, other blood Treg cells and synovial fluid Treg cells from matched patient samples were compared in the study. Although effector T cell subsets in the cohort were also sequenced for comparisons, the Treg dataset on its own covers only blood and synovial fluid Treg cells. TCR repertoire comparisons included Treg and Teff subsets from more than nine JIA patients with active disease.

The donors for the TCR repertoire analysis were approximately 11 juvenile idiopathic arthritis patients with active disease who had not reached inactive disease, of whom 3 were polyarticular and 8 were oligoarticular. The TCR-sequenced patients had a median age of 11.6 years (range about 2.2-22.9) and median disease duration of 7 years (range 0.2-19.1). The samples for TCR repertoire analysis were obtained at two Italian centres. Peripheral blood mononuclear cells were isolated by Histopaque-1077 density gradient and cryopreserved in about 90% FCS with about 10% DMSO. What the work shows at the level of the full study, not this receptor alone: Across patients, iaTreg TCR repertoires were largely private, and these iaTreg repertoires partially overlapped with synovial Teff and blood CPL repertoires. Blood iaTreg cells showed lower TCR diversity than other blood Treg cells, consistent with antigen-driven expansion. Synovial Treg cells shared more CDR3 sequences with iaTreg cells than with other blood Treg cells; Chao-Jaccard similarity confirmed closer relation.

The CDR3 measures 19 amino acids from cysteine to phenylalanine. The DNA is not on file. Worth noting for this clone: Its antigen remains unidentified.

The method behind the library was the immunoSEQ multiplex PCR assay. TCRbeta CDR3 sequencing was carried out by Adaptive Biotechnologies. In the original analysis: Repertoire similarity was assessed using the Chao-modified Jaccard index and the median clonotype overlap from 200 random subsamples at equal sample size. Similarity analyses were performed using either productive nucleotide sequences or in silico-translated amino acid sequences. Hierarchical clustering with single linkage and t-SNE based on Chao-modified Jaccard distances were applied for the comparison of repertoires. After normalising for sample size, the researchers measured repertoire diversity with the Renyi index across a range of alpha values. TCRdb carries this immuneACCESS record with in-frame sequences only. Its versions omit some clonotypes, under half of them owing to an unresolved V gene in the studies checked, with the rest unexplained. V and J calls and clone size follow that table, whereas D and trimming were derived from the DNA. This sample's table has entries for about 9,600 clones. The leading ten clones occupy over 2% of the sample.

The sequence is built from TRBV21-1 and TRBJ1-1; TCRdb names TRBD1, which stays unverified in the absence of DNA. TRBV21-1 is an annotated pseudogene. The source is a donor younger than 30 with juvenile idiopathic arthritis. Sample: Treg cells from blood. The sample's cell subset or site label, decoded: remaining (HLA-DR-negative) circulating blood Treg cells. The CDR3 protein is CASSKAHRQSGGPHAEAFF.